Included here is one T cell receptor beta chain sequence, with context. This clone's antigen is unknown. No quality values exist for individual bases; no much larger clone is one base distant. This sample stems from a study of blood T cell repertoires in COVID-19 (dated by TCRdb to 2018 to 2021). Some background on the complete study: The collaborator samples originated in the United States, Italy and Spain and spanned the acute and convalescent phases of COVID-19. The sample metadata nearly always contained a de-identified subject ID, COVID-19 status, age in years and sex. The material from the prospective study consisted of cDNA or gDNA derived from T cells, B-cell-depleted T cells, or PBMCs. A freely available public database, intended as a resource for researchers studying the immune response to SARS-CoV-2, is where the repertoires were released. The samples were drawn from the first 160 participants of the ongoing ImmuneRACE study and from 1,200 or so subjects provided by 6 global collaborators. Deeply sampled blood TCRbeta repertoires from subjects exposed to, actively infected with, or recovered from COVID-19 were included in the dataset. Where available, HLA class I and class II types were obtained from metadata supplied by the sample provider rather than from assay-based typing. What the work shows at the level of the full study, not this receptor alone: The quantity of clinical and demographic metadata differed by source and by participant and was supplied without curation.

TCRbeta CDR3 regions were amplified from genomic DNA using the immunoSEQ Assay, a bias-controlled multiplex PCR. The study's own analysis went as follows. The number of nucleated cells in each sample was estimated from the amplification of reference gene primers within the assay. To quantify the absolute abundance of each unique TCRbeta CDR3 rearrangement, sequence reads were collapsed and filtered. For each sample, productive Simpson clonality was calculated as the square root of Simpson's diversity index over productive rearrangements. TCRdb provides this immuneACCESS table in a form limited to in-frame rearrangements. Some clones are lacking; in checked studies, under half of them reflect an unresolved V gene, and why the rest are absent is not known. V, J and clone size reflect that table, while D and trimming were determined from the DNA. The sample includes approximately 180,000 clones, with about 75% observed a single time. The leading ten clones occupy less than 30% of the sample.

Collaborating institutions collected whole blood in K2EDTA tubes following their own protocols. Collaborator samples were shipped for TCRbeta analysis as frozen whole blood, isolated PBMCs, or DNA extracted from either sample type. The germline V gene (reference sequence) sets CDR1 to LNHDA and CDR2 to SQIVND. Deletion took 2 bases off V and 0 bases off J, with a span of 14 bases between the germline ends. The CDR3, from cysteine to phenylalanine, totals 16 residues. Only CDR3 DNA is held: 48 bases, read in frame from base 1. The chain uses TRBV19 and TRBJ2-7, and the D gene may be TRBD1, 6 bases matching. The specimen was peripheral blood. The TCR comes from a woman between 70 and 85 years old with acute or convalescent COVID-19. The DNA sequence reads TGTGCCAGTAGTATAACCCACCCGACAGGCTCCTACGAGCAGTACTTC. This translates into CASSITHPTGSYEQYF.